This passage covers 10 T cell receptor beta chains from one sample sequenced in a study of blood T cell repertoires in COVID-19 (dated by TCRdb to between 2020 and 2021). Library method: the immunoSEQ multiplex PCR assay. Entries here come from immuneACCESS through TCRdb and include only in-frame sequences with V and J called. Some clones fail to appear in such tables; in the studies checked, an unresolved V gene covers under half of the shortfall, and the cause of the remainder is unknown. This sample holds about 100,000 clones; about 89% were observed only once. About 1% of the sample lies in the top ten. The material sequenced was peripheral blood. The receptors derive from a man in his 60s with acute or convalescent COVID-19.

This clone was seen only once. The chain couples TRBV10-3 to TRBJ1-3; TRBD1 matches 8 bases. CDR1 is ENHRY, CDR2 SYGVKD, per germline. This CDR3 comprises 14 residues. Trimming cost V 6 bases and J 4 bases; bases outside gene matches: 5. CDR3 amino acids: CAIRPGGTGNTIYF. The CDR3 DNA sequence: TGTGCCATCAGACCAGGGGGCACGGGAAACACCATATATTTT.

As regards this clone: At one end, the junction sequence differs from germline, possibly due to a read error. The V and J genes are TRBV10-3 and TRBJ1-2, with 7 bases aligning to TRBD1. In germline, CDR1 is ENHRY, CDR2 SYGVKD. The CDR3 extends over 14 amino acids. This CDR3 reads CAISVAGGHEVLAF. The CDR3 DNA sequence: TGTGCCATCAGTGTGGCAGGGGGGCATGAAGTGTTAGCCTTC.

This chain uses TRBV29-1 with TRBJ2-1, with 7 bases matching TRBD2. The CDR3 has 16 residues. Germline values: CDR1 SQVTM, CDR2 ANQGSEA. Germline trimming cut 1 base from V and 8 bases from J; bases unmatched to any gene: 14. The CDR3, as DNA: TGCAGCGTTGAAGTCTTAGCGGGTCTATTCCGGGATGAGCAGTTCTTC. Translation: CSVEVLAGLFRDEQFF.

The chain joins TRBV5-4 to TRBJ2-5; D gene ambiguous. The CDR3 sequence is 14 residues long. CDR1 SGHNT and CDR2 YYREEE come from the germline V gene (reference sequence). V gave up 0 bases and J gave up 0 bases, with 6 bases separating them. This chain's CDR3 is CASSLAGYQETQYF. The DNA of the CDR3 is TGTGCCAGCAGCTTGGCCGGGTACCAAGAGACCCAGTACTTC.

The chain has TRBV7-8 and TRBJ1-5; 9 bases fit TRBD1. The CDR3 is 14 amino acids. The germline CDR1 and CDR2 sequences are SGHVS and FQNEAQ. V lost 6 bases to trimming and J lost 7 bases; unmatched junction nucleotides: 7. The CDR3 here is CASSHDRGVQPQHF. The CDR3 nucleotides read TGTGCCAGCAGTCACGACAGGGGGGTACAGCCCCAGCATTTT.

This chain uses TRBV10-1 with TRBJ2-1; 11 bases fit TRBD1. V shed 8 bases, J shed 7 bases, and the junction held 4 bases outside the gene matches. This CDR3 spans 13 amino acids. CDR1 WNHNN and CDR2 SYGVQD come from the germline V gene (reference sequence). CDR3 in amino acids: CASGQGAWNEQFF. The CDR3 bases are TGCGCCAGCGGACAGGGGGCTTGGAATGAGCAGTTCTTC.

This chain connects TRBV3-1 (or the pseudogene TRBV3-2) to TRBJ1-3; no definite D call. The CDR3 is 13 residues long. Germline CDR1 and CDR2: LGHDT and YNNKEL (reference sequence). V was shortened by 6 bases and J by 0 bases, with 6 bases between the two germline ends. CDR3 residues: CASSLHSGNTIYF. Written as DNA, the CDR3 is TGTGCCAGCAGTTTACACTCTGGAAACACCATATATTTT.

This rearrangement joins TRBV7-9 to TRBJ1-5; D remains ambiguous. This CDR3 is 13 amino acids long. The V gene lost 2 bases and the J gene lost 6 bases, with 8 bases spanning the gap. The germline V gene has CDR1 SEHNR and CDR2 FQNEAQ (reference sequence). The CDR3 spells CASSLSGSQPQHF. CDR3 in DNA: TGTGCCAGCAGCTTATCGGGGTCTCAGCCCCAGCATTTT.

The V and J genes are TRBV29-1 and TRBJ2-5; 13 nucleotides agree with TRBD2. This CDR3 contains 16 residues. Germline CDR1 and CDR2: SQVTM and ANQGSEA. Trimming at V came to 1 base and at J to 3 bases, leaving 5 bases not matched to a gene. As DNA, the CDR3 is TGCAGCGTTGAAGGGGGGACTAGCGGGAACGAAGAGACCCAGTACTTC. Translation gives CSVEGGTSGNEETQYF.

This rearrangement joins TRBV14 to TRBJ2-1; weak D call: TRBD1 (5 bases). CDR1 is SGHDN and CDR2 is FVKESK in the germline V gene. There are 15 residues in the CDR3. V gave up 0 bases and J gave up 2 bases, with 8 bases separating them. CDR3 nucleotides: TGTGCCAGCAGCCAAGATGCCAGGGCCTACAATGAGCAGTTCTTC. This codes for CASSQDARAYNEQFF.